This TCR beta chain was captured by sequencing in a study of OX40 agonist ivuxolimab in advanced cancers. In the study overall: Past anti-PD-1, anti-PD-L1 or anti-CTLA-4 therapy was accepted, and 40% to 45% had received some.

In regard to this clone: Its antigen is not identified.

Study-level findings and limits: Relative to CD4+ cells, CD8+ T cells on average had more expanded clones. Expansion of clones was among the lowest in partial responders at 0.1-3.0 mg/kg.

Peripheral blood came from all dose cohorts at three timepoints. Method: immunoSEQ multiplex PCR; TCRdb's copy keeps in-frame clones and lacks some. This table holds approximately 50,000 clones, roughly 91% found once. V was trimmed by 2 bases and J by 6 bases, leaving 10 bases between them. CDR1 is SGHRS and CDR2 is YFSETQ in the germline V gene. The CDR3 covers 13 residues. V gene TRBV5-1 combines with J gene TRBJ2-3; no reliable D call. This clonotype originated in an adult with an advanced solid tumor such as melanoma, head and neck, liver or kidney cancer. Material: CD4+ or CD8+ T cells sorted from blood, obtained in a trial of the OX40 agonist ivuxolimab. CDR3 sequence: CASSFEGPDTQYF. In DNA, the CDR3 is TGCGCCAGCAGCTTTGAAGGGCCCGATACGCAGTATTTT.